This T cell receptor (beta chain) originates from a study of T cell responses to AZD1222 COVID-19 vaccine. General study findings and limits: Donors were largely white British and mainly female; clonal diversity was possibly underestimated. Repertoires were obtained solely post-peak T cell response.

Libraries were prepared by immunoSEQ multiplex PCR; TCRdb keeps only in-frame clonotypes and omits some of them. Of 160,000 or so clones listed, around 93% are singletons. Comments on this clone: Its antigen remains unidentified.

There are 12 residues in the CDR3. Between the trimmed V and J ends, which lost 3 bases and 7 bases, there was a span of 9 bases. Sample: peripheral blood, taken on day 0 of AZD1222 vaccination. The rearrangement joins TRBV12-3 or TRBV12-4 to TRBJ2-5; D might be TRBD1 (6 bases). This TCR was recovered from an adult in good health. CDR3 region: CASSFARGTQYF. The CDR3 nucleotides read TGTGCCAGCAGTTTCGCCAGGGGGACCCAGTACTTC.